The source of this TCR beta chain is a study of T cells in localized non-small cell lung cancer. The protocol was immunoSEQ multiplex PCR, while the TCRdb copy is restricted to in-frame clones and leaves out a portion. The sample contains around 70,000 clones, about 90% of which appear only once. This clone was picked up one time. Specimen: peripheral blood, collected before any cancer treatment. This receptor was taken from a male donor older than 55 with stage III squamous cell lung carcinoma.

CDR3 bases: TGTGCCAGTAGTCCATACCGAGAAGGCTACACCTTC. Amino acids: CASSPYREGYTF. V is TRBV19 and J is TRBJ1-2; no definite D call. Between the trimmed V and J ends, which lost 5 bases and 8 bases, there was a span of 12 bases. CDR1 and CDR2 (germline): LNHDA, SQIVND (reference sequence). The CDR3 length is 12 residues.